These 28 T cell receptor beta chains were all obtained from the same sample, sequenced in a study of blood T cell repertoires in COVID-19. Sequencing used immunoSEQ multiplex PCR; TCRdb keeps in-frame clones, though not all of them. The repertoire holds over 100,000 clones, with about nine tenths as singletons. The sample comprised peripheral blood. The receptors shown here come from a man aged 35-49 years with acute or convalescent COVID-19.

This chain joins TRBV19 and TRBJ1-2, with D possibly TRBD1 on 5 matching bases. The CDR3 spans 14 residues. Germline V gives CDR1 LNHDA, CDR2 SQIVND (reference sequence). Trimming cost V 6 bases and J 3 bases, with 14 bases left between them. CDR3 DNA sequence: TGTGCCAGTAGGCTTGGGGGGTTGGACTATGGCTACACCTTC. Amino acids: CASRLGGLDYGYTF.

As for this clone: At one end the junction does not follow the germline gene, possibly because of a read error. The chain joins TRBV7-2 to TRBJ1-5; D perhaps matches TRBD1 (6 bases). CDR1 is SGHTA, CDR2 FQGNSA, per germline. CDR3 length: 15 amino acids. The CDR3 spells CASSLGAASTQPQHF. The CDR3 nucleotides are TGTGCCAGCAGCTTGGGGGCAGCGAGCACTCAGCCCCAGCATTTT.

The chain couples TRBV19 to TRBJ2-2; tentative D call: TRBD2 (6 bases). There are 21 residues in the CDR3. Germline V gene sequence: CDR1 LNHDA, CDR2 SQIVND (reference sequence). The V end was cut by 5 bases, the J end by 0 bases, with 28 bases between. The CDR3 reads CASSHASGGLLVPTNTGELFF. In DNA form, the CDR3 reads TGTGCCAGTAGTCATGCTTCCGGTGGACTATTGGTGCCAACGAACACCGGGGAGCTGTTTTTT.

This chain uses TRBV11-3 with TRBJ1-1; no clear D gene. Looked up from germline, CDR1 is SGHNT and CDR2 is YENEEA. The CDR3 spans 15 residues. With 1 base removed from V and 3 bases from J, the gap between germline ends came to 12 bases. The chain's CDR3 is CASSLGGGRDTEAFF. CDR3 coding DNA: TGTGCCAGCAGCTTAGGAGGCGGGAGGGACACTGAAGCTTTCTTT.

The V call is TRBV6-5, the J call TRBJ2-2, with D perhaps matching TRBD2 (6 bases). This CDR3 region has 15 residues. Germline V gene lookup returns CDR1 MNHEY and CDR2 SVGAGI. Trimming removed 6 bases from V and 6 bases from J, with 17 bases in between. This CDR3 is CASRGPYAGSGELFF. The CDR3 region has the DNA TGTGCCAGCAGAGGACCTTACGCGGGGTCCGGGGAGCTGTTTTTT.

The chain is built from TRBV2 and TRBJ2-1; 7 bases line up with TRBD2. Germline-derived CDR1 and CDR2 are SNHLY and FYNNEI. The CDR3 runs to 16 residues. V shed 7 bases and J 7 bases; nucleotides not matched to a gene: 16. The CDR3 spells CASNREGGRRVNEQFF. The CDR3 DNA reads TGTGCCAGCAATAGGGAGGGCGGGAGAAGGGTGAATGAGCAGTTCTTC.

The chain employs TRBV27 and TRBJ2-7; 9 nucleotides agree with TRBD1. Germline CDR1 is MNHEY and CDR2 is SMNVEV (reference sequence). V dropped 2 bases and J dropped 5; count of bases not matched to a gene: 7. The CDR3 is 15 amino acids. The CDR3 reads CASSLPGQGNHEQYF. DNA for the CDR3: TGTGCCAGCAGTTTACCCGGACAGGGGAACCACGAGCAGTACTTC.

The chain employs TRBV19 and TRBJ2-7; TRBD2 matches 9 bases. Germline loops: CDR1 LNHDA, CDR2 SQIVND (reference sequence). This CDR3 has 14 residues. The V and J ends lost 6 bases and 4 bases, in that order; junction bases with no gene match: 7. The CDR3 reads CASRHSGGDYEQYF. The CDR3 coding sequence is TGTGCCAGTAGGCATAGCGGGGGAGATTACGAGCAGTACTTC.

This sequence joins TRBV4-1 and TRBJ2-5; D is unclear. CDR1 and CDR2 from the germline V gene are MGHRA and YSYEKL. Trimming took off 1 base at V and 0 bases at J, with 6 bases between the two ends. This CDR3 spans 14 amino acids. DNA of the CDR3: TGCGCCAGCAGCCAAGTCGGGTACCAAGAGACCCAGTACTTC. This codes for CASSQVGYQETQYF.

The CDR3 nucleotides read TGTGCCAGTAGTCCCGAAACGCACGGGAACACTGAAGCTTTCTTT. This gives the protein CASSPETHGNTEAFF. The rearrangement links TRBV19 to TRBJ1-1; D is undetermined. Germline CDR1 is LNHDA and CDR2 is SQIVND (reference sequence). This CDR3 has 15 amino acids. Trimming took off 5 bases at V and 1 base at J, with 14 bases between the two ends.

CDR3 residues: CASSLREYTYEQYF. In DNA, the CDR3 is TGTGCCAGCAGCTTGCGGGAGTATACCTACGAGCAGTACTTC. This chain connects TRBV11-1 to TRBJ2-7, with 7 bases lining up with TRBD2. This CDR3 has 14 residues. Trimming removed 3 bases from V and 2 bases from J; junction bases left unmatched: 4. Germline V CDR1 and CDR2: SGHAT, FQDESV (reference sequence).

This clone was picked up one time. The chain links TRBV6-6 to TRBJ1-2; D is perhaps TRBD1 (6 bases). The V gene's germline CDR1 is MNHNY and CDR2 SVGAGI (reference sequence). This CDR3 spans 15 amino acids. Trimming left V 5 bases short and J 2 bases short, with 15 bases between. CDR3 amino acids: CASSPWGGANYGYTF. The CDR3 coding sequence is TGTGCCAGCAGTCCGTGGGGGGGGGCAAACTATGGCTACACCTTC.

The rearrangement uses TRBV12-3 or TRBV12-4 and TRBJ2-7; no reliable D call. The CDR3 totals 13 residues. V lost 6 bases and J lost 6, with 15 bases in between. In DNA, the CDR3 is TGTGCCAGCAGCCGGTCTACTTCTGGCGAGCAGTACTTC. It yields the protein CASSRSTSGEQYF.

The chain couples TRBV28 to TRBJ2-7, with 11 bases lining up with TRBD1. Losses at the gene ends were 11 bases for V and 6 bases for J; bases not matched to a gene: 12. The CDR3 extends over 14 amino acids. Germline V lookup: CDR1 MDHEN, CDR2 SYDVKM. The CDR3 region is CAARRPGTGGEQYF. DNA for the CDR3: TGTGCCGCCCGGAGGCCCGGGACAGGGGGCGAGCAGTACTTC.

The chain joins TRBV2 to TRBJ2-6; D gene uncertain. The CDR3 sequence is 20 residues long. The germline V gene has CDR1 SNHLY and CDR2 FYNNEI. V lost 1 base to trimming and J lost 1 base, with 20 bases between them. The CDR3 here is CASSEEAGWMPGSGANVLTF. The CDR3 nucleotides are TGTGCCAGCAGTGAAGAGGCCGGGTGGATGCCCGGGTCTGGGGCCAACGTCCTGACTTTC.

CDR3 DNA sequence: TGTGCCAGCAGCTTAGAGCGTAGCCCAACCACCGGGGAGCTGTTTTTT. Residues: CASSLERSPTTGELFF. The chain combines TRBV7-9 with TRBJ2-2; the D is unclear. Germline V gene sequence: CDR1 SEHNR, CDR2 FQNEAQ (reference sequence). This CDR3 spans 16 amino acids. V was clipped by 1 base and J by 4 bases, with 13 bases between them.

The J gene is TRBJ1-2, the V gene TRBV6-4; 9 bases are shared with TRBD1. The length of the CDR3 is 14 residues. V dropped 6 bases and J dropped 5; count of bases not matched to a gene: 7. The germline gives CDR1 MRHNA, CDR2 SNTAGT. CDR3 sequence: CASRPGTGMYGYTF. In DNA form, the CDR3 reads TGTGCCAGCAGACCCGGGACAGGGATGTATGGCTACACCTTC.

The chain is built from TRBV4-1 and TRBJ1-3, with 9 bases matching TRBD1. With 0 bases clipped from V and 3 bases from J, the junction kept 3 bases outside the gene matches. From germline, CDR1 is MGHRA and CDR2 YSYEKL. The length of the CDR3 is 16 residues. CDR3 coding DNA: TGCGCCAGCAGCCAAGATAGGGGACAGGGTGGAAACACCATATATTTT. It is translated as CASSQDRGQGGNTIYF.

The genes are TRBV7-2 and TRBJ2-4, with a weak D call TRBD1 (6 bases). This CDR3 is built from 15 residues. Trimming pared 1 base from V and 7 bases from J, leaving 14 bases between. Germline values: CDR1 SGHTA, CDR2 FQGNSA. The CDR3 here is CASSLEGGDMNIQYF. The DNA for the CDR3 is TGTGCCAGCAGCTTAGAAGGGGGAGACATGAACATTCAGTACTTC. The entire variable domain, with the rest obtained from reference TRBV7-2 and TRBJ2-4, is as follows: GAGVSQSPSNKVTEKGKDVELRCDPISGHTALYWYRQSLGQGLEFLIYFQGNSAPDKSGLPSDRFSAERTGGSVSTLTIQRTQQEDSAVYLCASSLEGGDMNIQYFGAGTRLSVL.

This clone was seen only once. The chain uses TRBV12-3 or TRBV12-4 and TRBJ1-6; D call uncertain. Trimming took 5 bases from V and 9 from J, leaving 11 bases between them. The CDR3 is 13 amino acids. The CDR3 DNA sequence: TGTGCCAGCAGTCCTGACACGGCTTCACCCCTCCACTTT. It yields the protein CASSPDTASPLHF.

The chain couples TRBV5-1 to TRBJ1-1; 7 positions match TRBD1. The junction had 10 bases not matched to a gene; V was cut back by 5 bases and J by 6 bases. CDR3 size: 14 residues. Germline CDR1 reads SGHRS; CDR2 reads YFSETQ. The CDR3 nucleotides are TGCGCCAGCAGAACCGGGGACAGTCTAGCTGAAGCTTTCTTT. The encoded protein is CASRTGDSLAEAFF.

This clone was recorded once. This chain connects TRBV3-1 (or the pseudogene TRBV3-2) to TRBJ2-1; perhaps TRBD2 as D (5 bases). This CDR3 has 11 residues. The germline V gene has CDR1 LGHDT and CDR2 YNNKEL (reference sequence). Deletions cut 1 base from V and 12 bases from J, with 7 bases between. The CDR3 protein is CASSQGLAQFF. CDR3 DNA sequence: TGTGCCAGCAGCCAAGGGCTAGCGCAGTTCTTC.

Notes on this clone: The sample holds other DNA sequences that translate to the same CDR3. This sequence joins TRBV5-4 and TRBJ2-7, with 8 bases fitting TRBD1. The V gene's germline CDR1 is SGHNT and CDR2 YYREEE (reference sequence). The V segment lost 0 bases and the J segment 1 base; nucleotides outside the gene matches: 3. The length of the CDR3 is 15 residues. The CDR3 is CASSLEGQGSYEQYF. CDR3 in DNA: TGTGCCAGCAGCTTGGAAGGACAGGGTTCCTACGAGCAGTACTTC.

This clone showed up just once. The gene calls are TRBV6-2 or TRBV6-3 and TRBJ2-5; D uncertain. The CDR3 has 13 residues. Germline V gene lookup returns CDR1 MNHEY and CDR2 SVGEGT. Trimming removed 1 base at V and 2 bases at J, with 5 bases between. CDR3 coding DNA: TGTGCCAGCAGTTACTTCAGTCAAGAGACCCAGTACTTC. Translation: CASSYFSQETQYF.

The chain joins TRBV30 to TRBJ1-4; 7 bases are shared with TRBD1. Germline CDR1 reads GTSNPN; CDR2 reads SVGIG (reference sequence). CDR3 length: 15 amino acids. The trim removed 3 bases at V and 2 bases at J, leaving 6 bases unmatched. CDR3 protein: CAWSLKTGTNEKLFF. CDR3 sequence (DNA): TGTGCCTGGAGCCTTAAGACAGGGACTAATGAAAAACTGTTTTTT.

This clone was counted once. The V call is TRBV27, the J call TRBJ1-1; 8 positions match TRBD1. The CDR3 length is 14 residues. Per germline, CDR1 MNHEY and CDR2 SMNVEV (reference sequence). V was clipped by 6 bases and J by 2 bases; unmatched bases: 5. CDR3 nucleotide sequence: TGTGCCAGCAGACGACAGGGGCCTAACACTGAAGCTTTCTTT. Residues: CASRRQGPNTEAFF.

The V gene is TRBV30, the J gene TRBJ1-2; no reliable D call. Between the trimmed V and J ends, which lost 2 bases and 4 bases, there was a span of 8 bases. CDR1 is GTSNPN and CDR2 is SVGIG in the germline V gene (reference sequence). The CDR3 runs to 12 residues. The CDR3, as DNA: TGTGCCTGGAGTCGGTCGGTCTATGGCTACACCTTC. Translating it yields CAWSRSVYGYTF.

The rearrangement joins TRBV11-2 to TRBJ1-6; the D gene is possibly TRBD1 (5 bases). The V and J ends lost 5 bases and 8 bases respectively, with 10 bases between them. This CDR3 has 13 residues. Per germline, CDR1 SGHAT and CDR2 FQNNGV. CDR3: CASSPGGDSPLHF. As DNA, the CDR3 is TGTGCCAGCAGCCCGGGGGGGGATTCACCCCTCCACTTT.